This is a list of T cell receptor beta chains from one sample in a study of vaccination and CD4 T cells after COVID-19. TCRdb re-called the PCR reads through MiXCR, storing one row per CDR3 protein. Seen here are thousands of distinct CDR3 sequences, around 21% observed once, and the top ten hold 45% to 55%. No antigen is known for these receptors. The specimen was CD4+ T cells from blood, cultured in vitro, collected after SARS-CoV-2 vaccination. These receptors all come from a human donor who had recovered from COVID-19. CDR3s include the opening cysteine and the closing phenylalanine or tryptophan. Fields, in order: CDR3 DNA, CDR3 protein, J gene, clone size, D gene, V gene. D genes are given only for firm matches. Size values are once, few and many counts, or a class for expanded clones, and some rows have none.

CDR3 DNA: TGTGCCAGCAGTGCCCGAAACAATGAGCAGTTCTTC; CDR3 protein: CASSARNNEQFF; J gene: TRBJ2-1; clone size: .; D gene: .; V gene: TRBV6-1
CDR3 DNA: TGTGCCAGCAGCTGGGGACCGCTACCCACAGATACGCAGTATTTT; CDR3 protein: CASSWGPLPTDTQYF; J gene: TRBJ2-3; clone size: medium-sized; D gene: .; V gene: TRBV7-9
CDR3 DNA: TGCAGCGTCCTCGTTTGGGGAGGGAAGGACACTGAAGCTTTCTTT; CDR3 protein: CSVLVWGGKDTEAFF; J gene: TRBJ1-1; clone size: .; D gene: .; V gene: TRBV29-1
CDR3 DNA: TGTGCCAGTCGAAGAGGGGGACAGGGGACCTACGAGCAGTACTTC; CDR3 protein: CASRRGGQGTYEQYF; J gene: TRBJ2-7; clone size: few; D gene: TRBD1; V gene: TRBV19
CDR3 DNA: TGCAGTGCTGAAGGGAGCGGGGGCAACTACGAGCAGTACTTC; CDR3 protein: CSAEGSGGNYEQYF; J gene: TRBJ2-7; clone size: medium-sized; D gene: TRBD2; V gene: TRBV20-1
CDR3 DNA: TGTGCCAGCAGTGCGACAGAGAATTCACCCCTCCACTTT; CDR3 protein: CASSATENSPLHF; J gene: TRBJ1-6; clone size: .; D gene: .; V gene: TRBV2
CDR3 DNA: TGTGCCAGTAGTATCCTTCTAGCACAGGGTAGCAATCAGCCCCAGCATTTT; CDR3 protein: CASSILLAQGSNQPQHF; J gene: TRBJ1-5; clone size: medium-sized; D gene: .; V gene: TRBV19
CDR3 DNA: TGCGCCAGCAGCCAAGGGCAGGTTACAGATACGCAGTATTTT; CDR3 protein: CASSQGQVTDTQYF; J gene: TRBJ2-3; clone size: .; D gene: .; V gene: TRBV4-1
CDR3 DNA: TGTGCCAGCTCACCACGGGACAGCAGAGCTTTCTTT; CDR3 protein: CASSPRDSRAFF; J gene: TRBJ1-1; clone size: .; D gene: TRBD1; V gene: TRBV18
CDR3 DNA: TGTGCCAGCAGCTTATCGATAAGAAGCGCGCAATTACATGGCTACACCTTC; CDR3 protein: CASSLSIRSAQLHGYTF; J gene: TRBJ1-2; clone size: .; D gene: .; V gene: TRBV7-2
CDR3 DNA: TGCAGTGCTAGGGAGAAAGATGGTTACTATGGCTACACCTTC; CDR3 protein: CSAREKDGYYGYTF; J gene: TRBJ1-2; clone size: medium-sized; D gene: .; V gene: TRBV20-1
CDR3 DNA: TGTGCCAGCAGCTTAACCTCAGCTCGGACAGGGTCTGGGGCCAACGTCCTGACTTTC; CDR3 protein: CASSLTSARTGSGANVLTF; J gene: TRBJ2-6; clone size: few; D gene: TRBD1; V gene: TRBV7-8
CDR3 DNA: TGTGCCAGCAGCTGGCTCAGGGGAGGGGGGTATGGCTACACCTTC; CDR3 protein: CASSWLRGGGYGYTF; J gene: TRBJ1-2; clone size: medium-sized; D gene: .; V gene: TRBV7-2
CDR3 DNA: TGTGCCAGCAGCTTGTGGGAGGGGAAAGCTTTCTTT; CDR3 protein: CASSLWEGKAFF; J gene: TRBJ1-1; clone size: medium-sized; D gene: .; V gene: TRBV7-2
CDR3 DNA: TGTGCCAGCAGGGACACCAATCAGCCCCAGCATTTT; CDR3 protein: CASRDTNQPQHF; J gene: TRBJ1-5; clone size: medium-sized; D gene: .; V gene: TRBV28
CDR3 DNA: TGTGCCAGCAGTGAAATGGAGGGGGACCTCTATGGCTACACCTTC; CDR3 protein: CASSEMEGDLYGYTF; J gene: TRBJ1-2; clone size: .; D gene: .; V gene: TRBV25-1
CDR3 DNA: TGCAGTGCGAGCGCTAGCACAGATACGCAGTATTTT; CDR3 protein: CSASASTDTQYF; J gene: TRBJ2-3; clone size: few; D gene: .; V gene: TRBV20-1
CDR3 DNA: TGTGCCAGCAGCCAAGACCGGGACCCATCCTACGAGCAGTACTTC; CDR3 protein: CASSQDRDPSYEQYF; J gene: TRBJ2-7; clone size: .; D gene: .; V gene: TRBV4-2
CDR3 DNA: TGTGCCAGCAGCTTAGAAGGGAACACCATATATTTT; CDR3 protein: CASSLEGNTIYF; J gene: TRBJ1-3; clone size: few; D gene: .; V gene: TRBV7-9
CDR3 DNA: TGCGCCAGCAGCACCATGGGGAACACTGAAGCTTTCTTT; CDR3 protein: CASSTMGNTEAFF; J gene: TRBJ1-1; clone size: few; D gene: .; V gene: TRBV10-1
CDR3 DNA: TGTGCCAGCAGTTACTCGATGGCCTCTGAAGCTTTCTTT; CDR3 protein: CASSYSMASEAFF; J gene: TRBJ1-1; clone size: .; D gene: .; V gene: TRBV6-5
CDR3 DNA: TGCAGTGCTAGATCCGGGACAGGGGGAGAAGCTTTCTTT; CDR3 protein: CSARSGTGGEAFF; J gene: TRBJ1-1; clone size: medium-sized; D gene: TRBD1; V gene: TRBV20-1
CDR3 DNA: TGTGCCAGCAGCCCCTTGAGGGCGTACATTCAGTACTTC; CDR3 protein: CASSPLRAYIQYF; J gene: TRBJ2-4; clone size: medium-sized; D gene: .; V gene: TRBV5-8
CDR3 DNA: TGTGCCAGTAGTCGGGGGGGGGCAACAGATACGCAGTATTTT; CDR3 protein: CASSRGGATDTQYF; J gene: TRBJ2-3; clone size: .; D gene: TRBD2; V gene: TRBV19
CDR3 DNA: TGTGCCACCAGCAGAGACAAGCGGGGGGGCTACCAGACCCAGTACTTC; CDR3 protein: CATSRDKRGGYQTQYF; J gene: TRBJ2-5; clone size: .; D gene: TRBD2; V gene: TRBV15
CDR3 DNA: TGTGCCACCCTATCACTAGCGGGGGGCGTAAAGGATACGCAGTATTTT; CDR3 protein: CATLSLAGGVKDTQYF; J gene: TRBJ2-3; clone size: few; D gene: TRBD2; V gene: TRBV19
CDR3 DNA: TGCAGTGCTAGTTCCACAGGCCTTAACTATGGCTACACCTTC; CDR3 protein: CSASSTGLNYGYTF; J gene: TRBJ1-2; clone size: medium-sized; D gene: .; V gene: TRBV20-1
CDR3 DNA: TGTGCCAGCAGTCCCCCGAGCTCCTACGAGCAGTACTTC; CDR3 protein: CASSPPSSYEQYF; J gene: TRBJ2-7; clone size: medium-sized; D gene: .; V gene: TRBV27
CDR3 DNA: TGTGCCAGCAGTGAAAATGGGGCCTTAGGCGAGCAGTACTTC; CDR3 protein: CASSENGALGEQYF; J gene: TRBJ2-7; clone size: few; D gene: .; V gene: TRBV2
CDR3 DNA: TGTGCCAGCAGTTATGGGGGTGAAGCTTTCTTT; CDR3 protein: CASSYGGEAFF; J gene: TRBJ1-1; clone size: medium-sized; D gene: .; V gene: TRBV6-5
CDR3 DNA: TGCAGTGCTAGAGAACTGGCGGGCTCCTACGAGCAGTACTTC; CDR3 protein: CSARELAGSYEQYF; J gene: TRBJ2-7; clone size: medium-sized; D gene: .; V gene: TRBV20-1
CDR3 DNA: TGTGCCAGCAGTTACACAGAACTCAGCTCCTACGAGCAGTACTTC; CDR3 protein: CASSYTELSSYEQYF; J gene: TRBJ2-7; clone size: medium-sized; D gene: .; V gene: TRBV6-5
CDR3 DNA: TGTGCCAGCAGTTTACGCAGGACAGGGCCTCCGGAGACCCAGTACTTC; CDR3 protein: CASSLRRTGPPETQYF; J gene: TRBJ2-5; clone size: medium-sized; D gene: TRBD1; V gene: TRBV28
CDR3 DNA: TGTGCCAGCAGACGGGGTGCCGGGGAGCTGTTTTTT; CDR3 protein: CASRRGAGELFF; J gene: TRBJ2-2; clone size: .; D gene: .; V gene: TRBV12-3/TRBV12-4
CDR3 DNA: TGTGCCAGCAGCAAGGTTAGCGGGGGCTCCTACGAGCAGTACTTC; CDR3 protein: CASSKVSGGSYEQYF; J gene: TRBJ2-7; clone size: .; D gene: TRBD2; V gene: TRBV6-2/TRBV6-3
CDR3 DNA: TGTGCCAGCACCTGGACCCCAACCGCGGGGACAGATACGCAGTATTTT; CDR3 protein: CASTWTPTAGTDTQYF; J gene: TRBJ2-3; clone size: once; D gene: .; V gene: TRBV2
CDR3 DNA: TGTGCCAGCAGGATAGATGGAAGGAACACTGAAGCTTTCTTT; CDR3 protein: CASRIDGRNTEAFF; J gene: TRBJ1-1; clone size: .; D gene: .; V gene: TRBV7-6
CDR3 DNA: TGTGCCAGCAGTCGTCAGGGGAGCTCCTACGAGCAGTACTTC; CDR3 protein: CASSRQGSSYEQYF; J gene: TRBJ2-7; clone size: .; D gene: .; V gene: TRBV12-3/TRBV12-4
CDR3 DNA: TGCAGTGCTGGAAACTCCAACAATGAGCAGTTCTTC; CDR3 protein: CSAGNSNNEQFF; J gene: TRBJ2-1; clone size: medium-sized; D gene: .; V gene: TRBV20-1
CDR3 DNA: TGTGCCAGCAGCACTTTACCGGGACCAGGTTTAAACGAGCAGTACTTC; CDR3 protein: CASSTLPGPGLNEQYF; J gene: TRBJ2-7; clone size: few; D gene: .; V gene: TRBV21-1
CDR3 DNA: TGTGCCAGCAGCTTAGGGGAGAACACTGAAGCTTTCTTT; CDR3 protein: CASSLGENTEAFF; J gene: TRBJ1-1; clone size: .; D gene: .; V gene: TRBV11-2
CDR3 DNA: TGTGCCAGCAGCTTGGTCGGCGCGGGGGAGACCCAGTACTTC; CDR3 protein: CASSLVGAGETQYF; J gene: TRBJ2-5; clone size: medium-sized; D gene: .; V gene: TRBV5-4
CDR3 DNA: TGTGCCAGCAGTCCGACCGGGACAGCCGACTATGGCTACACCTTC; CDR3 protein: CASSPTGTADYGYTF; J gene: TRBJ1-2; clone size: few; D gene: TRBD1; V gene: TRBV27
CDR3 DNA: TGTGCCAGCAGTTTTACAGGGGCGCGGGGCTATTCACCCCTCCACTTT; CDR3 protein: CASSFTGARGYSPLHF; J gene: TRBJ1-6; clone size: few; D gene: TRBD1; V gene: TRBV28
CDR3 DNA: TGTGCCAGCAGCCCACAGTGGGGGTCTTCACCCCTCCACTTT; CDR3 protein: CASSPQWGSSPLHF; J gene: TRBJ1-6; clone size: .; D gene: .; V gene: TRBV25-1
CDR3 DNA: TGTGCCAGCAGTCCTCGGACCGGGCAGGGGGCTCGTGGCTACACCTTC; CDR3 protein: CASSPRTGQGARGYTF; J gene: TRBJ1-2; clone size: .; D gene: TRBD1; V gene: TRBV6-1
CDR3 DNA: TGCAGCGTCGGACAGGGGAACCGCTTTGGAGAGCAGTACTTC; CDR3 protein: CSVGQGNRFGEQYF; J gene: TRBJ2-7; clone size: few; D gene: TRBD1; V gene: TRBV29-1
CDR3 DNA: TGTGCCAGCAGCTTGGACCCTAGCGGAGGCCCCTACGAGCAGTACTTC; CDR3 protein: CASSLDPSGGPYEQYF; J gene: TRBJ2-7; clone size: few; D gene: TRBD2; V gene: TRBV5-4